This T cell receptor (beta chain) is from a study of neurological immune-mediated disorders. Germline loops: CDR1 DFQATT, CDR2 SNEGSKA (reference sequence). This CDR3 has 14 amino acids. Trimming removed 2 bases at V and 2 bases at J, with 12 bases between. One entry per CDR3 protein results from TCRdb running MiXCR on the 5' RACE reads. The sample comprises more than 20,000 distinct CDR3 sequences, 2% to 3% of which are singletons, and roughly 2% rests with the top ten. 2 million PBMCs stored at -80 C were the source of the unsorted libraries. In this sample, this clonotype is medium-sized. The chain employs TRBV20-1 and TRBJ2-5; D is perhaps TRBD1 (5 bases). Specimen: PBMCs. This clonotype was sampled from a woman in her 50s with multiple sclerosis. For the CDR3, the DNA is TGCAGTGCTAGAACCCGGACATTTCAAGAGACCCAGTACTTC. It codes for CSARTRTFQETQYF.